This T cell receptor (beta chain) was sequenced for a study of cytomegalovirus exposure and HLA in healthy donors. At the level of the study: The use of the same platform for the 90 to 150 validation repertoires and the 550 to 850 first-cohort repertoires was reported by a later analysis.

The CDR3 contains 11 residues. The germline gives CDR1 SGHAT, CDR2 FQNNGV. Trimming shortened V by 2 bases and J by 5 bases, and 4 bases separated the two germline ends. It was the approximately 120-subject validation cohort, separate from the roughly 700-subject first cohort, to which the donors belonged. Assay: immunoSEQ multiplex PCR; the TCRdb copy retains only in-frame clones and omits some. The data contain roughly 90,000 clones, 85% of them seen just once; the ten biggest clones take up roughly 20%. The TCR originated in a man younger than 35 in good health and CMV-seropositive. This chain connects TRBV11-2 to TRBJ2-7; D remains ambiguous. The source material was PBMCs. The CDR3 coding sequence is TGTGCCAGCAGCTTAAGCAACGAGCAGTACTTC. It translates to CASSLSNEQYF.